Shown below are 15 T cell receptor beta chains from a single sample sequenced in a study of metastatic and nonmetastatic thyroid tumors. TCRdb reanalyzed the PCR reads with MiXCR. In the table there are around 20,000 clones, roughly 23% of which are singletons. Prior to thyroid surgery, none of the patients had received any treatment. The sample was blood. The receptors come from a male donor with papillary thyroid cancer or a benign thyroid nodule (not recorded which). Some clones in this sample may be carry-over from other donors' samples.

The chain couples TRBV20-1 to TRBJ1-1; possibly TRBD1 for D (6 bases). The CDR3 sequence is 16 residues long. The V gene's germline CDR1 is DFQATT and CDR2 SNEGSKA (reference sequence). V was trimmed by 3 bases and J by 5 bases, leaving 22 bases between them. CDR3 coding DNA: TGCAGTGCTAGGTACGGTTCTTGGGGGGCGCGAACTGAAGCTTTCTTT. Translating gives CSARYGSWGARTEAFF.

This clone was detected ten times or more. The rearrangement links TRBV3-1 to TRBJ2-3, with 8 bases lining up with TRBD2. J gave up 3 bases and V 3 bases, and 11 bases lay outside the gene matches. This CDR3 is built from 17 residues. Germline V gene data show CDR1 as LGHDT and CDR2 as YNNKEL (reference sequence). CDR3 residues: CASSQEGLREVTDTQYF. In DNA form, the CDR3 reads TGTGCCAGCAGCCAGGAGGGGTTGCGGGAGGTGACAGATACGCAGTATTTT.

This clone is labeled medium-sized. The chain is built from TRBV6-1 and TRBJ1-6; possible D gene TRBD1, 5 bases. The ends were cut back, 6 bases at V and 0 bases at J, with 12 bases in the middle. CDR1 is MNHNS, CDR2 SASEGT, per germline. The CDR3 spans 16 residues. The CDR3 bases are TGTGCCAGCAGCCTGACAGCCACCTCCTATAATTCACCCCTCCACTTT. Translated: CASSLTATSYNSPLHF.

This clone was found many times. V gene TRBV20-1 combines with J gene TRBJ2-7; 9 positions agree with TRBD2. Germline V gives CDR1 DFQATT, CDR2 SNEGSKA (reference sequence). The CDR3 is 13 amino acids. Losses at the gene ends were 3 bases for V and 3 bases for J; bases not matched to a gene: 3. For the CDR3, the DNA is TGCAGTGCTAGTCCAGCGGGAGGCTACGAGCAGTACTTC. This sequence encodes CSASPAGGYEQYF.

This clone was counted only a few times. V is TRBV28 and J is TRBJ1-5; no definite D call. The CDR3 runs to 15 residues. Trimming left V 4 bases short and J 1 base short, with 11 bases between. Germline values: CDR1 MDHEN, CDR2 SYDVKM. The CDR3 DNA reads as TGTGCCAGCAGTTCAGGTGGGATAAGCAATCAGCCCCAGCATTTT. Translation gives CASSSGGISNQPQHF. Supplemented by reference TRBV28 and TRBJ1-5, the full variable domain reads DVKVTQSSRYLVKRTGEKVFLECVQDMDHENMFWYRQDPGLGLRLIYFSYDVKMKEKGDIPEGYSVSREKKERFSLILESASTNQTSMYLCASSSGGISNQPQHFGDGTRLSIL.

This clone was recorded many times. The V call is TRBV14, the J call TRBJ2-1; D unclear. V was pared by 6 bases and J by 1 base, with 13 bases between. This CDR3 has 15 amino acids. The germline V gene has CDR1 SGHDN and CDR2 FVKESK. The CDR3 nucleotides read TGTGCCAGCAGGGGTATGGGTGGTTCCTACAATGAGCAGTTCTTC. Translated: CASRGMGGSYNEQFF.

This clone was picked up many times. This chain links TRBV20-1 with TRBJ2-1; no reliable D call. Trimming shortened V by 6 bases and J by 8 bases, and 8 bases separated the two germline ends. Germline loops: CDR1 DFQATT, CDR2 SNEGSKA (reference sequence). The CDR3 totals 10 residues. The CDR3 sequence is CSAIVYEQFF. CDR3 nucleotides: TGCAGTGCCATAGTCTATGAGCAGTTCTTC.

This clone was picked up many times. V and J are TRBV20-1 and TRBJ2-7, with 9 bases that match TRBD2. Germline CDR1 DFQATT, CDR2 SNEGSKA (reference sequence). Germline trimming cut 0 bases from V and 2 bases from J; bases unmatched to any gene: 2. This CDR3 has 14 amino acids. CDR3 sequence: CSARDGLATYEQYF. Written as DNA, the CDR3 is TGCAGTGCTAGAGACGGACTAGCGACCTACGAGCAGTACTTC.

This clone showed up just a few times. The chain combines TRBV2 with TRBJ2-7; 11 bases line up with TRBD1. CDR1 SNHLY and CDR2 FYNNEI come from the germline V gene. CDR3 length: 13 residues. The ends lost 8 bases at V and 13 bases at J; junction bases unmatched: 13. The CDR3 DNA sequence: TGTGCCAGCGGACTGGACAGGGGGCGATGGTTCTACTTC. Its translation is CASGLDRGRWFYF.

The sample holds many counts of this clone. V and J are TRBV6-1 and TRBJ1-5, with 7 bases that match TRBD1. CDR3 length: 15 residues. Germline CDR1 and CDR2: MNHNS and SASEGT. With V trimmed by 7 bases and J by 1 base, 7 bases remained unmatched. The CDR3 nucleotides read TGTGCCAGCATCGGGAGGGGGCCGAGCAATCAGCCCCAGCATTTT. Protein product: CASIGRGPSNQPQHF.

This clone was observed many times. The chain is built from TRBV7-8 and TRBJ2-5; D unresolved. Trimming stripped 4 bases from V and 0 bases from J, with 0 bases between. Germline CDR1 reads SGHVS; CDR2 reads FQNEAQ. This CDR3 contains 11 residues. The CDR3 loop reads CASSYQETQYF. For the CDR3, the DNA is TGTGCCAGCAGCTACCAAGAGACCCAGTACTTC.

The V and J genes are TRBV12-3 or TRBV12-4 and TRBJ2-5; the match to TRBD1 covers 9 bases. This CDR3 comprises 17 residues. V lost 2 bases to trimming and J lost 2 bases; unmatched junction nucleotides: 9. The CDR3 is CASSLRGQGSGQETQYF. The CDR3 DNA sequence: TGTGCCAGCAGTTTACGAGGACAGGGGTCGGGTCAAGAGACCCAGTACTTC.

This clone was counted between two and nine times. Being one base from a much bigger clone, this may be a read error. J is TRBJ1-4 and V is TRBV30, with D hard to call. V lost 4 bases and J 4 bases, leaving 10 bases between the germline ends. This CDR3 contains 13 residues. Germline V gives CDR1 GTSNPN, CDR2 SVGIG (reference sequence). CDR3 protein: CAWKDGFNEKLFF. In DNA form, the CDR3 reads TGTGCCTGGAAAGACGGATTTAATGAAAAACTGTTTTTT.

This clone was seen a handful of times. The CDR3 loop is CASSLVVSGQETQYF. The CDR3 DNA reads TGTGCCAGCAGCTTGGTTGTTAGCGGCCAAGAGACCCAGTACTTC. The rearrangement links TRBV5-4 to TRBJ2-5; a possible D gene is TRBD2 (6 bases). Trimming took off 0 bases at V and 1 base at J, with 10 bases between the two ends. CDR3 length equals 15 residues. Germline V lookup: CDR1 SGHNT, CDR2 YYREEE (reference sequence).

The table lists this clone with a few counts. The chain links TRBV27 to TRBJ2-5; the D gene is possibly TRBD2 (5 bases). Trimming pared 1 base from V and 5 bases from J, leaving 11 bases between. CDR1 is MNHEY and CDR2 is SMNVEV in the germline V gene (reference sequence). There are 14 residues in the CDR3. Here the CDR3 reads CASSLYEQRETQYF. The CDR3 DNA follows: TGTGCCAGCAGTTTATATGAACAGCGGGAGACCCAGTACTTC.